The 12 T cell receptor beta chains given below trace back to one sample, sequenced in a study of Ad26.COV2.S vaccination and SARS-CoV-2 variants. This sample's treatment: about 20 received Ad26.COV2.S at low or high dose, single or two shots; 5 received placebo; per-sample allocation not given. Day 63 after the first injection of vaccine or placebo was the sampling time. Generated by immunoSEQ multiplex PCR, the TCRdb table keeps only in-frame clones and is missing some. The sample shows approximately 480,000 clones, 87% of them seen only once. The starting material was peripheral blood, obtained in a trial of Ad26.COV2.S vaccine versus placebo. These TCRs come from a person aged 18 to 65 who received the Ad26.COV2.S COVID-19 vaccine or a placebo.

V and J are TRBV2 and TRBJ1-2, with 9 bases aligning to TRBD1. CDR1 SNHLY and CDR2 FYNNEI come from the germline V gene. After removal of 1 base from V and 12 bases from J, the junction contained 3 bases not matched to a gene. The CDR3 consists of 12 residues. The CDR3 loop reads CASSEEDRGHTF. The CDR3 DNA sequence: TGTGCCAGCAGTGAAGAGGACAGGGGACACACCTTC.

The genes are TRBV10-3 and TRBJ2-7; 14 bases map to TRBD2. Trimming at V came to 10 bases and at J to 4 bases, leaving 9 bases not matched to a gene. Germline-derived CDR1 and CDR2 are ENHRY and SYGVKD. This CDR3 has 15 residues. In DNA, the CDR3 is TGTGCCACCGGGACTAGCGGGAGAAACGGTTACGAGCAGTACTTC. Its translation: CATGTSGRNGYEQYF.

The CDR3 reads CASSLVWVGLAGGRNEQFF. CDR3 in DNA: TGTGCCAGCAGCTTAGTGTGGGTTGGTCTAGCGGGAGGTCGCAATGAGCAGTTCTTC. The gene calls are TRBV11-2 and TRBJ2-1; TRBD2 matches 11 bases. CDR1 is SGHAT and CDR2 is FQNNGV in the germline V gene. The junction had 14 bases not matched to a gene; V was cut back by 1 base and J by 6 bases. CDR3 length: 19 amino acids.

This clone occurred a few times. The chain couples TRBV18 to TRBJ1-1, with D unresolved. The germline V gene encodes CDR1 KGHSH and CDR2 LQKENI. V shed 1 base and J shed 0 bases, with 15 bases lying between them. The CDR3 has 17 residues. CDR3 DNA: TGTGCCAGCTCACCACTGCCCACCTCTGAAATGAACACTGAAGCTTTCTTT. This encodes CASSPLPTSEMNTEAFF. Variable domain in full (rest from reference TRBV18 and TRBJ1-1): NAGVMQNPRHLVRRRGQEARLRCSPMKGHSHVYWYRQLPEEGLKFMVYLQKENIIDESGMPKERFSAEFPKEGPSILRIQQVVRGDSAAYFCASSPLPTSEMNTEAFFGQGTRLTVV.

The chain employs TRBV5-1 and TRBJ2-5; no clear D gene. The CDR3 consists of 13 residues. The ends were cut back, 1 base at V and 8 bases at J, with 12 bases in the middle. The germline V gene encodes CDR1 SGHRS and CDR2 YFSETQ. The CDR3: CASSLLPEGTQYF. CDR3 bases: TGCGCCAGCAGCTTGTTGCCCGAAGGAACCCAGTACTTC.

This clone was seen only a few times. The chain recombines TRBV5-4 with TRBJ1-5; D not resolved. CDR3 size: 14 residues. V dropped 4 bases and J dropped 0 bases, with 8 bases sitting between them. The V gene's germline CDR1 is SGHNT and CDR2 YYREEE (reference sequence). The CDR3 DNA sequence: TGTGCCAGCAGCCATCATGATAGCAATCAGCCCCAGCATTTT. It codes for CASSHHDSNQPQHF.

This clone came up once. The rearrangement links TRBV7-9 to TRBJ2-7; TRBD1 matches at 12 bases. The J segment lost 3 bases and the V segment lost 5 bases, leaving 17 bases of the junction unmatched. Germline V gives CDR1 SEHNR, CDR2 FQNEAQ (reference sequence). The CDR3 runs to 19 residues. Here the CDR3 reads CASSAQPGQGASSFYEQYF. The DNA of the CDR3 is TGTGCCAGCAGCGCTCAACCGGGACAGGGGGCGTCAAGTTTCTACGAGCAGTACTTC.

The gene calls are TRBV11-2 and TRBJ2-5; D is perhaps TRBD2 (6 bases). The CDR3 sequence is 14 residues long. With 2 bases removed from V and 5 bases from J, the gap between germline ends came to 12 bases. Germline CDR1 SGHAT, CDR2 FQNNGV. As DNA, the CDR3 is TGTGCCAGCAGCTTATCTAGCGTCCAGGAGACCCAGTACTTC. Amino acid sequence: CASSLSSVQETQYF. The full variable domain, with the rest looked up from reference TRBV11-2 and TRBJ2-5, is EAGVAQSPRYKIIEKRQSVAFWCNPISGHATLYWYQQILGQGPKLLIQFQNNGVVDDSQLPKDRFSAERLKGVDSTLKIQPAKLEDSAVYLCASSLSSVQETQYFGPGTRLLVL.

The V gene is TRBV7-3, the J gene TRBJ1-1, with a weak D call TRBD1 (6 bases). Germline lookup yields CDR1 SGHTA and CDR2 FQGTGA. V was shortened by 5 bases and J by 1 base, with 14 bases between the two germline ends. CDR3 length equals 15 residues. The CDR3, as DNA: TGTGCCAGCAGCCCCCCACAGGGCAGGAACACTGAAGCTTTCTTT. Translation gives CASSPPQGRNTEAFF.

The chain links TRBV24-1 to TRBJ2-1, with 8 nucleotides matching TRBD2. Germline V CDR1 and CDR2: KGHDR, SFDVKD. Losses at the gene ends were 6 bases for V and 4 bases for J; bases not matched to a gene: 4. This CDR3 spans 14 amino acids. The CDR3 loop reads CATSQRETYNEQFF. In DNA, the CDR3 is TGTGCCACCAGTCAGCGGGAGACTTACAATGAGCAGTTCTTC.

This clone is a singleton in its sample. The rearrangement uses TRBV21-1 and TRBJ1-6. TRBV21-1 has pseudogene status. The CDR3 length is 16 residues. CDR3 protein: CASSKEKGQSGSPLHF. In DNA, the CDR3 is TGTGCCAGCAGCAAAGAAAAGGGCCAGTCAGGTTCACCCCTCCACTTT.

The CDR3 loop is CASSQAGGDQPQHF. CDR3 nucleotides: TGTGCCAGCAGCCAAGCGGGGGGGGATCAGCCCCAGCATTTT. The V gene is TRBV14, the J gene TRBJ1-5, with a tentative D call TRBD1 (5 bases). The CDR3 has 14 residues. Trimming took 1 base from V and 5 from J, leaving 9 bases between them. CDR1 SGHDN and CDR2 FVKESK come from the germline V gene.